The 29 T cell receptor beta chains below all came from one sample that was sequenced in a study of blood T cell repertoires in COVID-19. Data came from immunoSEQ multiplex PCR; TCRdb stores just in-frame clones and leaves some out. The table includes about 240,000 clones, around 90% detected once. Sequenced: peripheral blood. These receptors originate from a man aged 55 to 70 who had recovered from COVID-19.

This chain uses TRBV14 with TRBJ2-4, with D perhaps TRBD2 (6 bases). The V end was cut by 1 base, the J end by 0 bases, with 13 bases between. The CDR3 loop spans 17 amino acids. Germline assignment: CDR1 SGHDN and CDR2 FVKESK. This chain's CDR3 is CASSQAMGGAAKNIQYF. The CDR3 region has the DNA TGTGCCAGCAGCCAAGCAATGGGAGGAGCAGCCAAAAACATTCAGTACTTC.

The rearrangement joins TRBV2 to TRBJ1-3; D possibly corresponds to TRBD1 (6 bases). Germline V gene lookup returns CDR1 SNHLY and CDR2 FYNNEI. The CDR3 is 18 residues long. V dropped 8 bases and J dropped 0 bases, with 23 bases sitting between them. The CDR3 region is CASVLGYRDRSSGNTIYF. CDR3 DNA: TGTGCCAGCGTCCTCGGCTACCGAGACAGGAGCTCTGGAAACACCATATATTTT.

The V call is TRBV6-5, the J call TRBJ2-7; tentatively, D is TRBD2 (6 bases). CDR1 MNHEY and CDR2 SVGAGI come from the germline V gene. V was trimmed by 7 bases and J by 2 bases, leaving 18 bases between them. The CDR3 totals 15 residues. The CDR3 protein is CASITGGIPTYEQYF. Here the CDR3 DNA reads TGTGCCAGCATTACTGGGGGGATCCCAACCTACGAGCAGTACTTC.

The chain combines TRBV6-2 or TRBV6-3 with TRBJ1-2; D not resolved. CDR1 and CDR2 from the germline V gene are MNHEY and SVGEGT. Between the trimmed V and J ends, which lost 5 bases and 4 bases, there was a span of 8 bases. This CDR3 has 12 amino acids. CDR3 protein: CASSPSGYGYTF. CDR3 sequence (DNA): TGTGCCAGCAGTCCGTCCGGCTATGGCTACACCTTC.

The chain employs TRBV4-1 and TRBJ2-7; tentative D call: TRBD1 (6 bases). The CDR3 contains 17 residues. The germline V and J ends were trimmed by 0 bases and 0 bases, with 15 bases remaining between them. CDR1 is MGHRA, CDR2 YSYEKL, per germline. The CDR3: CASSQEPPGVSSYEQYF. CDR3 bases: TGCGCCAGCAGCCAAGAACCTCCAGGGGTAAGCTCCTACGAGCAGTACTTC.

CDR3 DNA sequence: TGTGCCAGCAACCGACAGGGGGGTTCCTACGAGCAGTACTTC. This encodes CASNRQGGSYEQYF. The chain recombines TRBV9 with TRBJ2-7; the match to TRBD1 covers 9 bases. Germline-derived CDR1 and CDR2 are SGDLS and YYNGEE. V trimming: 6 bases; J trimming: 1 base; junction bases outside the gene matches: 5. The CDR3 runs 14 residues.

CDR3: CASSRQGLRTDTQYF. For the CDR3, the DNA is TGTGCCAGCAGTAGACAGGGGTTGCGAACAGATACGCAGTATTTT. The J gene is TRBJ2-3, the V gene TRBV2; 8 bases match TRBD1. CDR1 and CDR2 from the germline V gene are SNHLY and FYNNEI. The CDR3 sequence is 15 residues long. V lost 5 bases, J lost 3 bases, and 7 bases stayed unmatched.

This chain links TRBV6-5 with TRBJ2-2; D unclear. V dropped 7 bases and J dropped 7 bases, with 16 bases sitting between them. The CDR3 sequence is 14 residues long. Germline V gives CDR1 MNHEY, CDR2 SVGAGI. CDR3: CASNTLAPGGELFF. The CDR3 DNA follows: TGTGCCAGCAATACCCTTGCACCGGGCGGGGAGCTGTTTTTT.

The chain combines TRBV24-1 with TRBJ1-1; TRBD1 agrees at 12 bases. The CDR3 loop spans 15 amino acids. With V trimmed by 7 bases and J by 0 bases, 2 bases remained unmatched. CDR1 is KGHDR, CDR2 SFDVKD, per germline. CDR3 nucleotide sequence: TGTGCCACCAGGGGACAGGGGGCCATGAACACTGAAGCTTTCTTT. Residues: CATRGQGAMNTEAFF.

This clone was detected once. Here the CDR3 DNA reads TGTGCCAGCAGCGTAGGCGGGAGGGGCACAGATACGCAGTATTTT. The encoded protein is CASSVGGRGTDTQYF. This chain links TRBV9 with TRBJ2-3, with TRBD2 matching over 9 bases. The CDR3 contains 15 residues. The V gene's germline CDR1 is SGDLS and CDR2 YYNGEE. The V gene end was trimmed by 0 bases and the J gene end by 1 base; junction bases not matched to a gene: 0.

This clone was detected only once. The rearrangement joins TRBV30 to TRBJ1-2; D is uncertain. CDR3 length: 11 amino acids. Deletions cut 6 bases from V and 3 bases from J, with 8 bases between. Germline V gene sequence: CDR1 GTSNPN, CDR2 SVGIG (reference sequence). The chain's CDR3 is CACTGDYGYTF. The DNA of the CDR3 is TGTGCCTGTACTGGTGACTATGGCTACACCTTC.

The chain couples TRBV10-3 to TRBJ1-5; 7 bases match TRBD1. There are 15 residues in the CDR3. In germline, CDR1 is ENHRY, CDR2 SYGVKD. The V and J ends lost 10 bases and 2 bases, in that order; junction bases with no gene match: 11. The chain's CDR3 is CATQEQGIGNQPQHF. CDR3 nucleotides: TGTGCCACCCAAGAACAGGGGATCGGCAATCAGCCCCAGCATTTT.

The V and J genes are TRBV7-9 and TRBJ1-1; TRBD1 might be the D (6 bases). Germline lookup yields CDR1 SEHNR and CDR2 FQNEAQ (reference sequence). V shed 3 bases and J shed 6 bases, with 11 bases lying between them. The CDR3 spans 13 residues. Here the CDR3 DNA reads TGTGCCAGCAGCTTGACACAGGGTTCTGAAGCTTTCTTT. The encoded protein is CASSLTQGSEAFF.

CDR3 sequence reads: CASRPDRGNEQFF. In DNA, the CDR3 is TGTGCCAGCAGACCCGACAGGGGCAATGAGCAGTTCTTC. The chain couples TRBV12-3 or TRBV12-4 to TRBJ2-1; 8 positions agree with TRBD1. The CDR3 extends over 13 amino acids. J gave up 6 bases and V 6 bases, and 4 bases lay outside the gene matches.

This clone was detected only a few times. The CDR3 region has the DNA TGTGCCAGCAGTGACCCCCAGGGGGGTCAGCCCCAGCATTTT. Translating gives CASSDPQGGQPQHF. The chain has TRBV2 and TRBJ1-5, with 7 bases matching TRBD1. The trim removed 3 bases at V and 6 bases at J, leaving 5 bases unmatched. The CDR3 totals 14 residues. CDR1 and CDR2 (germline): SNHLY, FYNNEI.

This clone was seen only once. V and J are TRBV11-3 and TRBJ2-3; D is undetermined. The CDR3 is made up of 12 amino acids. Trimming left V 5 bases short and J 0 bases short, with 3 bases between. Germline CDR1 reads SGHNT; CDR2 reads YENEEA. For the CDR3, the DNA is TGTGCCAGCAGCCCAAGCACAGATACGCAGTATTTT. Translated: CASSPSTDTQYF.

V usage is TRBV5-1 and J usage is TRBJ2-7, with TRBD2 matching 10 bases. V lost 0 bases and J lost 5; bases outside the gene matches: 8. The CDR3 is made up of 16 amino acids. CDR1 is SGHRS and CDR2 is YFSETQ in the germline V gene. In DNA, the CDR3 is TGCGCCAGCAGCTTGGGGCCAGCGGGGGGGCCACACGAGCAGTACGTC. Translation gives CASSLGPAGGPHEQYV.

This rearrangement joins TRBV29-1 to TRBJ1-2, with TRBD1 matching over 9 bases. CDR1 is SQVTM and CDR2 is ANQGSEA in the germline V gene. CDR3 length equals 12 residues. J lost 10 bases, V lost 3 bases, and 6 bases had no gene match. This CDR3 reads CSVDQQGAHYTF. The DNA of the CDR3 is TGCAGCGTTGACCAACAGGGGGCCCACTACACCTTC.

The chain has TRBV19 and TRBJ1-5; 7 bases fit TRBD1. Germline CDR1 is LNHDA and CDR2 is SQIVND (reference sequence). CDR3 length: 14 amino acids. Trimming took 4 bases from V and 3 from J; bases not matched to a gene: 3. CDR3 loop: CASSRDRLNQPQHF. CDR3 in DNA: TGTGCCAGTAGTAGGGACAGACTCAATCAGCCCCAGCATTTT.

The CDR3 bases are TGCGCCAGCAGCTTGAATATGGGGGGGGTCTCCTATAATTCACCCCTCCACTTT. Protein sequence: CASSLNMGGVSYNSPLHF. The V gene is TRBV5-1, the J gene TRBJ1-6; possibly TRBD1 for D (5 bases). This CDR3 comprises 18 residues. Germline CDR1 reads SGHRS; CDR2 reads YFSETQ. The V end was cut by 1 base, the J end by 0 bases, with 14 bases between.

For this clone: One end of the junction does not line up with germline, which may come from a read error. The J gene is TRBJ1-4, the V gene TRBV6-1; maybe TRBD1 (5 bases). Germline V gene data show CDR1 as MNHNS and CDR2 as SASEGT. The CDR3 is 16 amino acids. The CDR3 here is CASREGTSPSNEKLFF. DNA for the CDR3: TGTGCCAGCAGAGAAGGGACTTCCCCCTCTAATGAAAAACTGTTTTTT.

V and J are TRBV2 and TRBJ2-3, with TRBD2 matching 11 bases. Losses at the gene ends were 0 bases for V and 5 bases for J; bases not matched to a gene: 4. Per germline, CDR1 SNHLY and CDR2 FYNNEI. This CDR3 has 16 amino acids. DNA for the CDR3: TGTGCCAGCAGTGAAGCGCGGCTAGCGGGGGGAGATACGCAGTATTTT. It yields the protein CASSEARLAGGDTQYF.

For the CDR3, the DNA is TGTGCCAGCAGACAGGGTCCCCGCAATTCACCCCTCCACTTT. Translating gives CASRQGPRNSPLHF. The chain combines TRBV2 with TRBJ1-6, with D perhaps matching TRBD1 (6 bases). Germline V CDR1 and CDR2: SNHLY, FYNNEI. V was trimmed by 6 bases and J by 7 bases, leaving 13 bases between them. This CDR3 contains 14 residues.

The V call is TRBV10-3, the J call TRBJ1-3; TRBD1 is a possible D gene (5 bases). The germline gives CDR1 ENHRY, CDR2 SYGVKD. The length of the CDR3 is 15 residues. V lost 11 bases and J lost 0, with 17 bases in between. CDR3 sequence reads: CASGRQMISGNTIYF. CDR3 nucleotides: TGTGCCTCAGGACGACAGATGATCTCTGGAAACACCATATATTTT.

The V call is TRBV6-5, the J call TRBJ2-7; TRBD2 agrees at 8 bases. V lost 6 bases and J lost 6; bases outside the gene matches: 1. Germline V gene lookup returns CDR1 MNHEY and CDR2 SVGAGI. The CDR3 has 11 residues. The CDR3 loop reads CASSRGGEQYF. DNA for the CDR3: TGTGCCAGCAGCCGGGGGGGCGAGCAGTACTTC.

CDR3 amino acids: CASSQGARNSPLHF. The CDR3 nucleotides read TGTGCCAGCTCACAGGGGGCTCGTAATTCACCCCTCCACTTT. This chain uses TRBV6-5 with TRBJ1-6; 9 nucleotides line up with TRBD1. CDR3 size: 14 residues. Germline CDR1 MNHEY, CDR2 SVGAGI. The J segment lost 6 bases and the V segment lost 8 bases, leaving 5 bases of the junction unmatched.

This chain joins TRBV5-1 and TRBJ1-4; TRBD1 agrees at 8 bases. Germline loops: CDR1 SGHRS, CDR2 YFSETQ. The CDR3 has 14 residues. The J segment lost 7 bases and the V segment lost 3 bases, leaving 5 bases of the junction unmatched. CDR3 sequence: CASSSRQGSEKLFF. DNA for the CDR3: TGCGCCAGCAGCTCCCGACAGGGGAGTGAAAAACTGTTTTTT.

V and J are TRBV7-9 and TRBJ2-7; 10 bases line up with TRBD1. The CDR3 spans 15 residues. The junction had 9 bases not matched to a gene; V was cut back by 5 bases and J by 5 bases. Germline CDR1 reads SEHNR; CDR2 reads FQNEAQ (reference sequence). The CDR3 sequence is CASSPSGQGLHEQYV. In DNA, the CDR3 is TGTGCCAGCAGCCCATCGGGACAGGGGTTGCACGAGCAGTACGTC.

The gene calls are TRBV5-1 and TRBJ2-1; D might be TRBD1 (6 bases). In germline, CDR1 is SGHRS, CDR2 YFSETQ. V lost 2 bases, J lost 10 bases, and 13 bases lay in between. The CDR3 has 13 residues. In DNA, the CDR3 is TGCGCCAGCAGCTTCTTACAGGGTCAAGAGCAGTTCTTC. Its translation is CASSFLQGQEQFF. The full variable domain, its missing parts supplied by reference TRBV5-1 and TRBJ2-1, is KAGVTQTPRYLIKTRGQQVTLSCSPISGHRSVSWYQQTPGQGLQFLFEYFSETQRNKGNFPGRFSGRQFSNSRSEMNVSTLELGDSALYLCASSFLQGQEQFFGPGTRLTVL.